This T cell receptor beta chain was sequenced during a study of beta chain features in type 1 diabetes. The V gene's germline CDR1 is SGHVS and CDR2 FNYEAQ. There are 15 residues in the CDR3. J was trimmed by 5 bases and V by 5 bases; bases with no gene match: 11. The study reverse transcribed the entire isolated RNA, so it sequenced expressed TCRB transcripts. TCRdb keeps only in-frame clones here, not all; method: immunoSEQ multiplex PCR. The sample has a few hundred thousand clones; around 28% are singletons. The TCR comes from a man between 18 and 35 years old in good health. The chain has TRBV7-6 and TRBJ1-1; 7 bases align to TRBD1. The sequencing sample was made of naive CD4+ T cells from blood. The CDR3 DNA follows: TGTGCCAGCAGCGCGGGACAGAATGGTCAGACTGAAGCTTTCTTT. It is translated as CASSAGQNGQTEAFF.